This is a list of T cell receptor beta chains from one sample in a study of blood T cells in healthy people across ages. TCRdb re-analysed the 5' RACE reads in MiXCR, keeping a single row per CDR3 protein. Seen here are 550,000 to 750,000 distinct CDR3 sequences, 20% to 25% observed once, and the top ten hold roughly 3.6%. Sequences were obtained from blood. The receptors were gathered from a man aged 65 to 79 in good health. Each CDR3 is given with its conserved first and last residue. The order of the fields is D gene, V gene, clone size, J gene, CDR3 protein, CDR3 DNA. A D gene is named only where the DNA matches it firmly. Size is stated for part of the rows, as once, few or many counts, or as a class when the clone is expanded.

NA	TRBV19	NA	TRBJ2-1	CASSIVSSYNEQFF	TGTGCCAGTAGTATTGTAAGCTCCTACAATGAGCAGTTCTTC
TRBD1	TRBV20-1	NA	TRBJ2-7	CSAKTGVWYEQYF	TGCAGTGCCAAGACAGGGGTTTGGTACGAGCAGTACTTC
TRBD1	TRBV24-1	NA	TRBJ1-1	CATAGTAGEAFF	TGTGCCACCGCTGGGACAGCTGGTGAAGCTTTCTTT
TRBD1	TRBV28	few	TRBJ1-5	CASRMGQGDNQPQHF	TGTGCCAGCAGAATGGGACAGGGGGACAATCAGCCCCAGCATTTT
TRBD1	TRBV2	NA	TRBJ1-1	CASSERGRVQHTEAFF	TGTGCCAGCAGTGAAAGGGGGCGGGTTCAGCACACTGAAGCTTTCTTT
NA	TRBV12-3/TRBV12-4	NA	TRBJ2-7	CASSWSLAPGNYEQYF	TGTGCCAGCAGTTGGAGTCTAGCACCAGGGAACTACGAGCAGTACTTC
NA	TRBV10-1	few	TRBJ2-1	CASSEGGVDEQFF	TGCGCCAGCAGTGAGGGGGGAGTGGATGAGCAGTTCTTC
NA	TRBV29-1	NA	TRBJ2-7	CSVELANGYEQYF	TGCAGCGTTGAATTGGCTAATGGGTACGAGCAGTACTTC
NA	TRBV7-9	NA	TRBJ2-1	CASSRDRQLNEQFF	TGTGCCAGCAGCAGAGACAGGCAGTTGAATGAGCAGTTCTTC
NA	TRBV6-1	NA	TRBJ2-7	CAVRAKGEQYF	TGTGCCGTCCGGGCCAAAGGCGAGCAGTACTTC
TRBD1	TRBV7-9	NA	TRBJ1-4	CASGGGGSGEKLFF	TGTGCCAGCGGAGGAGGGGGCTCGGGGGAAAAACTGTTTTTT